Listed below are T cell receptor beta chains from one sample, sequenced in a study of shared clonotypes between healthy human individuals. Only in-frame clones appear in the TCRdb table, and some are missing; sequencing was by immunoSEQ multiplex PCR. This table holds about 2,100,000 clones, 90% to 95% found once. Sequences were obtained from naive CD8+ T cells from PBMCs. The source is a man aged 18 to 29 in good health. Some clones in this sample may be carry-over from other donors' samples. Both conserved end residues are part of each CDR3. A D gene is named only where the DNA matches it firmly. Rows give clone size only sometimes, using once, few, many, or a class for an expanded clone.

size	V	J	D	CDR3	DNA
.	TRBV28	TRBJ2-3	.	CASRTTPGDTQYF	TGTGCCAGCAGAACGACCCCGGGAGATACGCAGTATTTT
.	TRBV27	TRBJ2-7	TRBD2	CASSFSGGGYEQYF	TGTGCCAGCAGTTTCTCCGGGGGGGGGTACGAGCAGTACTTC
.	TRBV5-6	TRBJ2-7	TRBD1	CASSFKPDRGGYEQYF	TGTGCCAGCAGCTTTAAACCGGACAGGGGGGGGTACGAGCAGTACTTC
.	TRBV5-1	TRBJ2-1	.	CASSLEPKTLSYNEQFF	TGCGCCAGCAGCTTGGAGCCGAAGACCCTATCCTACAATGAGCAGTTCTTC
.	TRBV28	TRBJ1-5	.	CASSLQGSVPQHF	TGTGCCAGCAGTTTACAGGGGTCGGTTCCCCAGCATTTT
.	TRBV30	TRBJ2-7	TRBD1	CAWRGQGGYEQYF	TGTGCCTGGAGGGGACAGGGGGGCTACGAGCAGTACTTC
.	TRBV15	TRBJ1-4	TRBD1	CATRETGEKLFF	TGTGCCACCAGGGAGACAGGGGAAAAACTGTTTTTT
few	TRBV4-1	TRBJ1-5	.	CASSQDAGSSNQPQHF	TGCGCCAGCAGCCAAGATGCAGGGTCCAGCAATCAGCCCCAGCATTTT
once	TRBV28	TRBJ2-7	TRBD2	CASRAGAPEQYF	TGTGCCAGCAGAGCGGGAGCCCCCGAGCAGTACTTC
.	TRBV27	TRBJ2-7	.	CASSLSSPFYEQYF	TGTGCCAGCAGTTTATCCAGTCCATTCTACGAGCAGTACTTC
few	TRBV28	TRBJ2-2	.	CASRYSGMAGPPGGELFF	TGTGCCAGCAGATATTCTGGGATGGCGGGACCACCTGGCGGGGAGCTGTTTTTT
.	TRBV6-5	TRBJ2-7	.	CASSYLNTGTEQYF	TGTGCCAGCAGTTACTTGAACACAGGTACCGAGCAGTACTTC
.	TRBV7-9	TRBJ2-6	.	CASSKRTDSSLSGANVLTF	TGTGCCAGCAGCAAACGGACGGACTCTTCTTTATCTGGGGCCAACGTCCTGACTTTC
once	TRBV5-6	TRBJ2-7	.	CASSLREASAQYF	TGTGCCAGCAGCTTGCGGGAAGCTAGCGCGCAGTACTTC
.	TRBV15	TRBJ1-2	.	CATRGGRGMYYGYTF	TGTGCCACCAGAGGGGGGAGAGGGATGTACTATGGCTACACCTTC
.	TRBV4-3	TRBJ1-1	.	CASSQDYVGAGAEAFF	TGCGCCAGCAGCCAAGATTATGTGGGGGCTGGGGCTGAAGCTTTCTTT
.	TRBV4-1	TRBJ1-5	TRBD1	CATSFATGSTQPQHF	TGCGCCACCAGCTTCGCGACAGGGTCGACGCAGCCCCAGCATTTT
.	TRBV28	TRBJ2-3	.	CASSGIMTTLLTDTQYF	TGTGCCAGCAGCGGTATAATGACAACCCTTCTCACAGATACGCAGTATTTT
.	TRBV2	TRBJ2-7	TRBD1	CASRRRGQGAYEQYF	TGTGCCAGCCGACGCCGCGGACAGGGTGCCTACGAGCAGTACTTC
.	TRBV4-1	TRBJ1-1	TRBD1	CASSRRTGVPNTEAFF	TGCGCCAGCAGCCGGAGGACAGGGGTTCCGAACACTGAAGCTTTCTTT
.	TRBV27	TRBJ2-7	.	CASSTPGSAATYEQYF	TGTGCCAGCAGTACACCGGGTAGCGCGGCCACCTACGAGCAGTACTTC
.	TRBV27	TRBJ2-2	.	CASNIHGTGELFF	TGTGCCAGCAACATCCACGGCACCGGGGAGCTGTTTTTT
.	TRBV9	TRBJ1-1	.	CASSHMNTEAFF	TGTGCCAGCAGCCATATGAACACTGAAGCTTTCTTT
.	TRBV10-3	TRBJ2-7	TRBD1	CATRTGSRPDEQYF	TGTGCCACCAGGACAGGGTCCCGACCGGACGAGCAGTACTTC
.	TRBV11-2	TRBJ2-1	.	CASGNNEQFF	TGTGCCAGCGGCAACAATGAGCAGTTCTTC
.	TRBV15	TRBJ2-5	.	CATSRPGLSSQETQYF	TGTGCCACCAGCAGGCCGGGACTGAGTAGTCAAGAGACCCAGTACTTC
.	TRBV30	TRBJ2-1	.	CAWSPQAGSEQFF	TGTGCCTGGAGTCCCCAGGCGGGTTCTGAGCAGTTCTTC
.	TRBV27	TRBJ2-3	TRBD2	CEGRAGTSGRGDTQYF	TGTGAGGGGAGGGCCGGGACTAGCGGGAGAGGCGATACGCAGTATTTT
.	TRBV4-3	TRBJ2-1	TRBD2	CASSPSGLAGGPTYNEQFF	TGCGCCAGCAGCCCCTCGGGACTAGCGGGAGGCCCCACCTACAATGAGCAGTTCTTC
.	TRBV2	TRBJ1-4	.	CASSATRGRLEKLFF	TGTGCCAGCAGTGCCACCCGGGGACGACTTGAAAAACTGTTTTTT
.	TRBV7-8	TRBJ2-5	.	CASSLGQETQYF	TGTGCCAGCAGCTTAGGACAAGAGACCCAGTACTTC
.	TRBV1	TRBJ1-1	.	CTSSQDELCEGTTEAFF	TGCACCAGCAGCCAGGACGAGCTGTGTGAGGGGACCACTGAAGCTTTCTTT
once	TRBV14	TRBJ1-2	.	CASSPRGRGGGGYTF	TGTGCCAGCAGCCCTCGTGGAAGGGGTGGAGGTGGCTACACCTTC
.	TRBV29-1	TRBJ2-7	.	CSVFQNYEQYF	TGCAGCGTTTTTCAGAACTACGAGCAGTACTTC
.	TRBV6-6	TRBJ2-2	.	CASSYSGTTNTGELFF	TGTGCCAGCAGTTACTCGGGGACAACGAACACCGGGGAGCTGTTTTTT
.	TRBV7-9	TRBJ2-3	.	CASSPERGGQYF	TGTGCCAGCAGCCCCGAGAGGGGAGGGCAGTATTTT
.	TRBV29-1	TRBJ2-7	.	CSVVGTVGKQYF	TGCAGCGTTGTAGGGACCGTGGGTAAGCAGTACTTC
few	TRBV5-1	TRBJ2-7	.	CATTFGPSYEQYF	TGCGCCACCACATTTGGACCCTCCTACGAGCAGTACTTC
.	TRBV21-1	TRBJ1-1	.	CASTQRTGGCDKNTEAFF	TGTGCCAGCACCCAGAGGACAGGGGGATGCGATAAGAACACTGAAGCTTTCTTT